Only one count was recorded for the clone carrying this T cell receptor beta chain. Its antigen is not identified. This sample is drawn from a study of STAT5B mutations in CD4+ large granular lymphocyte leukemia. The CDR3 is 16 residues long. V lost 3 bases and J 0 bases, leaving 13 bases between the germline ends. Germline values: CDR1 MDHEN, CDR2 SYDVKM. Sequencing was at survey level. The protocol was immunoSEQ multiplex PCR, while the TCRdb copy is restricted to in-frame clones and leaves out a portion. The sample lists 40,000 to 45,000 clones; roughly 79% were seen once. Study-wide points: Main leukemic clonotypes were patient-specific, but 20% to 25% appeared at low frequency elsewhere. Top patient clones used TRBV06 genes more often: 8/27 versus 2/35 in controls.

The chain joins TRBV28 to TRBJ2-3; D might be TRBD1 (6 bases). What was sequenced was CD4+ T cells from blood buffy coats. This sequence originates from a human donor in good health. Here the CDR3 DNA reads TGTGCCAGCAGTTTGATCAGGGGCCATAGCACAGATACGCAGTATTTT. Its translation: CASSLIRGHSTDTQYF.